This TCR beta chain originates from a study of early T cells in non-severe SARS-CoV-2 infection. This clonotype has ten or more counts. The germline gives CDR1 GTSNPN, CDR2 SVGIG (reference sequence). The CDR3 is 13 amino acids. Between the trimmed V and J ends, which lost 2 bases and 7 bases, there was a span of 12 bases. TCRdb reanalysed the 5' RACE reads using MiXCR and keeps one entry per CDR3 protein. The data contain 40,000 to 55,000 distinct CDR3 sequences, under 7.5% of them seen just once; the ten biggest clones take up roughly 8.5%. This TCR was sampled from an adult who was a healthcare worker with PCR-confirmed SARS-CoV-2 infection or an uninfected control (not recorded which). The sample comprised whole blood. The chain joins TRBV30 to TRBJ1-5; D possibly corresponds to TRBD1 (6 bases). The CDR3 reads CAWSPQGYQPQHF. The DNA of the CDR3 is TGTGCCTGGAGTCCCCAGGGGTACCAGCCCCAGCATTTT.